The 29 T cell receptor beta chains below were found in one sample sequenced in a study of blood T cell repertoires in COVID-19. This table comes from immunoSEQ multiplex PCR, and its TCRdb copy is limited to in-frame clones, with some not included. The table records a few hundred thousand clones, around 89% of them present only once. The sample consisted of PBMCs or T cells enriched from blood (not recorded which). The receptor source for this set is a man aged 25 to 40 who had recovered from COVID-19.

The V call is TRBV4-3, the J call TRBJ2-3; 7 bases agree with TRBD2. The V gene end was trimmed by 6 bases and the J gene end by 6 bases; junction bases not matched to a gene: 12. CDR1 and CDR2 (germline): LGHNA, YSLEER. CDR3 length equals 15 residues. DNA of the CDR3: TGCGCCAGCAGTGGGGGGGTAGGTTTTGTTGATACGCAGTATTTT. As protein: CASSGGVGFVDTQYF.

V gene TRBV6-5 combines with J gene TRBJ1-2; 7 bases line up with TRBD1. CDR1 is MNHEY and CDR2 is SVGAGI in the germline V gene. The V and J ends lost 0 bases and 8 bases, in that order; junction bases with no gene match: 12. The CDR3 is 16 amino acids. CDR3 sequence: CASSYSYGTAGWGYTF. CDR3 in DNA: TGTGCCAGCAGTTACTCCTACGGGACAGCGGGTTGGGGCTACACCTTC.

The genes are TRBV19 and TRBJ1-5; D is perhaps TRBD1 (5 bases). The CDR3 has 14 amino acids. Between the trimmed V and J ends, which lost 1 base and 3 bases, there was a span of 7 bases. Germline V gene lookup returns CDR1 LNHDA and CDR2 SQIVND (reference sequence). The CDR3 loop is CASSIAGPNQPQHF. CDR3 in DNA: TGTGCCAGTAGTATAGCAGGGCCCAATCAGCCCCAGCATTTT. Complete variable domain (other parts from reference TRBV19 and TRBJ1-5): DGGITQSPKYLFRKEGQNVTLSCEQNLNHDAMYWYRQDPGQGLRLIYYSQIVNDFQKGDIAEGYSVSREKKESFPLTVTSAQKNPTAFYLCASSIAGPNQPQHFGDGTRLSIL.

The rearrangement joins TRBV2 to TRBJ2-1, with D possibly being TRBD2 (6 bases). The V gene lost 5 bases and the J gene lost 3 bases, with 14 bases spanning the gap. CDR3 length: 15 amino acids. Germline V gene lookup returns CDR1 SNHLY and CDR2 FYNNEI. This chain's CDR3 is CASSSVAGLYNEQFF. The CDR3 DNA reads TGTGCCAGCAGTTCTGTCGCGGGACTCTACAATGAGCAGTTCTTC.

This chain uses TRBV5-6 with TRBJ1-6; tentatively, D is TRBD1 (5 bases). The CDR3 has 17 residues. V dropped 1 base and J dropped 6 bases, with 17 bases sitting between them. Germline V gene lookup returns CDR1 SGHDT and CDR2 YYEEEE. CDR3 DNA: TGTGCCAGCAGCTTGATGGGTACCCCCGGGGGTAATTCACCCCTCCACTTT. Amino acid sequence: CASSLMGTPGGNSPLHF.

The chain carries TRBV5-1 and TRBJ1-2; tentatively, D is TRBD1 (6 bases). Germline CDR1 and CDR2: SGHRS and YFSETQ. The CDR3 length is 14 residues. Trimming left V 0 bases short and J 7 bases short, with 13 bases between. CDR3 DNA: TGCGCCAGCAGCTTGGGAACAGGGAGTTTTGGCTACACCTTC. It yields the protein CASSLGTGSFGYTF.

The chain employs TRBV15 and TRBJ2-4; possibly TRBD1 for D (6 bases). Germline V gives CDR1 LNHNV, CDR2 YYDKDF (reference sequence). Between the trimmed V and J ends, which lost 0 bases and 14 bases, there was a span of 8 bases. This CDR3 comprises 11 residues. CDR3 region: CATSRETGKYF. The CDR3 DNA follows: TGTGCCACCAGCAGAGAAACAGGGAAGTACTTC. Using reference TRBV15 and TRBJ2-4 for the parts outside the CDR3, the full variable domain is DAMVIQNPRYQVTQFGKPVTLSCSQTLNHNVMYWYQQKSSQAPKLLFHYYDKDFNNEADTPDNFQSRRPNTSFCFLDIRSPGLGDTAMYLCATSRETGKYFGAGTRLSVL.

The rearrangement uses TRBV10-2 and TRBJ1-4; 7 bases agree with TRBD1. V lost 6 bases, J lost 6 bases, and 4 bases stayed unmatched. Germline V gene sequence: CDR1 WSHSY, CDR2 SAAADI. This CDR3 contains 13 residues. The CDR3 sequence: CASRQGLHEKLFF. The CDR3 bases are TGCGCCAGCAGACAGGGGTTACATGAAAAACTGTTTTTT.

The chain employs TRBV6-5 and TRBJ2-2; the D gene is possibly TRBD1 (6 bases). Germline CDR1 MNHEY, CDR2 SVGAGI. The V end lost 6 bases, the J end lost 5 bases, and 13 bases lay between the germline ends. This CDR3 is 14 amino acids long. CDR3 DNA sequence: TGTGCCAGCAGAGAGGACAGTTCAACCGGGGAGCTGTTTTTT. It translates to CASREDSSTGELFF.

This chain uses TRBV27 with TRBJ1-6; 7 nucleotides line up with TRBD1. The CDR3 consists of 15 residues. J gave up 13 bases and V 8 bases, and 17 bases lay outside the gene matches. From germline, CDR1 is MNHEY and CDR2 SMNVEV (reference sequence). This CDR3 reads CASFPGGGILVPLHF. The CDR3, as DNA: TGTGCCAGCTTCCCAGGGGGTGGTATTTTGGTGCCCCTCCACTTT.

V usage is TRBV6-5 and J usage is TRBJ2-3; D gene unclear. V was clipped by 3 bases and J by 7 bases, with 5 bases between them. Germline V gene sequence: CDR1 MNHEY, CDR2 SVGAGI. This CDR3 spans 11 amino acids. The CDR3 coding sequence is TGTGCCAGCAGTTATGAGAATACGCAGTATTTT. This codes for CASSYENTQYF.

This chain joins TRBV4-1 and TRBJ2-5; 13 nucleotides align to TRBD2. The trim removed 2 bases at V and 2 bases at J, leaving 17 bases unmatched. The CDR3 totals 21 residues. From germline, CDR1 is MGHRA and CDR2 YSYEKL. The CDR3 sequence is CASSQTTGTSGIRKYQETQYF. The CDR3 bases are TGCGCCAGCAGCCAAACTACCGGGACTAGCGGGATCAGAAAATATCAAGAGACCCAGTACTTC.

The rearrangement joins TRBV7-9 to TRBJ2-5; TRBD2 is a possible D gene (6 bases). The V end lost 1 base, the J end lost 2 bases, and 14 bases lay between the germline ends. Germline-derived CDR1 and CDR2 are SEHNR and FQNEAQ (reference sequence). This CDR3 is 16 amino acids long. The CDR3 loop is CASSLEALAGQETQYF. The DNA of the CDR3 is TGTGCCAGCAGCTTAGAGGCACTAGCAGGTCAAGAGACCCAGTACTTC.

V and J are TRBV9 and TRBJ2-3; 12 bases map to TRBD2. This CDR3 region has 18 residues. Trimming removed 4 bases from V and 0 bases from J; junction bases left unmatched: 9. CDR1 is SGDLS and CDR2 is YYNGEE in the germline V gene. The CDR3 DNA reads TGTGCCAGCAGCCTACAAGGACTAGCGGGGCTTAGCACAGATACGCAGTATTTT. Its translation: CASSLQGLAGLSTDTQYF.

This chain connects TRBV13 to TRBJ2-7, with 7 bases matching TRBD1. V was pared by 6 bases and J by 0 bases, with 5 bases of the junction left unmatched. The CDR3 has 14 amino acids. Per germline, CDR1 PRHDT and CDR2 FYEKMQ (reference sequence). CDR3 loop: CASSRRDSSYEQYF. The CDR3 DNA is TGTGCCAGCAGTCGCCGGGACAGCTCCTACGAGCAGTACTTC.

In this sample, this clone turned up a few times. The CDR3 region is CASSLVRARSSGNTIYF. CDR3 sequence (DNA): TGTGCCAGCAGCTTAGTGAGGGCGAGAAGCTCTGGAAACACCATATATTTT. The chain has TRBV7-2 and TRBJ1-3; no definite D call. V shed 1 base and J shed 0 bases, with 13 bases lying between them. Germline V gene sequence: CDR1 SGHTA, CDR2 FQGNSA. The CDR3 is 17 amino acids.

The CDR3 loop is CASSLGRTNEQFF. DNA of the CDR3: TGTGCCAGCAGCTTGGGACGGACTAATGAGCAGTTCTTC. The chain carries TRBV5-4 and TRBJ2-1; perhaps TRBD2 as D (5 bases). The CDR3 consists of 13 residues. The ends were cut back, 0 bases at V and 7 bases at J, with 8 bases in the middle. In germline, CDR1 is SGHNT, CDR2 YYREEE (reference sequence).

CDR3: CASSLRGGQQETQYF. The CDR3 nucleotides read TGTGCCAGCAGTTTACGGGGGGGACAACAAGAGACCCAGTACTTC. The chain employs TRBV28 and TRBJ2-5; 8 bases map to TRBD2. Germline lookup yields CDR1 MDHEN and CDR2 SYDVKM. CDR3 length equals 15 residues. Trimming cost V 2 bases and J 2 bases; bases outside gene matches: 4.

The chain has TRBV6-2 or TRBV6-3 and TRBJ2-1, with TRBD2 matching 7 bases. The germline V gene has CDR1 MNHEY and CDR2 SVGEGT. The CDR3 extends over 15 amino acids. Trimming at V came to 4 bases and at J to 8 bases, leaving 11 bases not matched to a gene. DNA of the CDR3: TGTGCCAGCAGTTCCTTGGGGGGAGGGTACGATGAGCAGTTCTTC. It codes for CASSSLGGGYDEQFF.

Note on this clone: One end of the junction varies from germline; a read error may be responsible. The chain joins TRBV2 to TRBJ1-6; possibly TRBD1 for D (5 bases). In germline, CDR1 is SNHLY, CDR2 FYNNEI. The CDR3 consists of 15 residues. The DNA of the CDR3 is TGTGCCAGCAATGAACGGTGGGGCACAAATTCACCCCTCCACTTT. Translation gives CASNERWGTNSPLHF.

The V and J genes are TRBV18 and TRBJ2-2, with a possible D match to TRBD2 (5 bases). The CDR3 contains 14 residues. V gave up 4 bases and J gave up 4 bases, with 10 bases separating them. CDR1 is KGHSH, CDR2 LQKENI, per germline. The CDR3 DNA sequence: TGTGCCAGCTCACAACAAGAGGGCACCGGGGAGCTGTTTTTT. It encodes CASSQQEGTGELFF.

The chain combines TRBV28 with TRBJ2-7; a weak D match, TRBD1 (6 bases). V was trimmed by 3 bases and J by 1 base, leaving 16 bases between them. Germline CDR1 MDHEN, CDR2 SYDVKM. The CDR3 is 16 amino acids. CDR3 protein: CASSFPGQPKSYEQYF. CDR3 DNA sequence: TGTGCCAGCAGTTTTCCGGGACAACCAAAGTCCTACGAGCAGTACTTC.

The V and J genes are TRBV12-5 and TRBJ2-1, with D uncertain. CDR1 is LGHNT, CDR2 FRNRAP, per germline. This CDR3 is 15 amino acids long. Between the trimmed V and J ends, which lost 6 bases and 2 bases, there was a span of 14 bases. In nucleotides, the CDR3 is TGTGCTAGTGGAATTTCTGGCTCCCCCTACAATGAGCAGTTCTTC. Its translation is CASGISGSPYNEQFF.

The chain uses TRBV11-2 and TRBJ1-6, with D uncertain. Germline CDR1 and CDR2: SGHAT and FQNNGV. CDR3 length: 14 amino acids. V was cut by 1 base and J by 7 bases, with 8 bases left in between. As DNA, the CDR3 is TGTGCCAGCAGCTTAGTACCCAGGAATTCACCCCTCCACTTT. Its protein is CASSLVPRNSPLHF.

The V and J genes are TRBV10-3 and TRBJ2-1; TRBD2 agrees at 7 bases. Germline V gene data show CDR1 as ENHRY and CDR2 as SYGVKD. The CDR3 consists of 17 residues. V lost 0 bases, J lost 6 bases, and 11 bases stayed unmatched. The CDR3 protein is CAISESNRLAASNEQFF. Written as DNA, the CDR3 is TGTGCCATCAGTGAGTCGAATAGACTAGCAGCCTCCAATGAGCAGTTCTTC.

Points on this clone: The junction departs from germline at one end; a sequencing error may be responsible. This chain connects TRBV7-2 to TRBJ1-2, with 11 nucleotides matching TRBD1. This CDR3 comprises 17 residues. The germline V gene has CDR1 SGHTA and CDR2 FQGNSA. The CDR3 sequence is CASSSGTGGGTKYGYTF. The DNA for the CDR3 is TGTGCCAGCAGCTCAGGGACAGGGGGAGGAACTAAGTATGGCTACACCTTC. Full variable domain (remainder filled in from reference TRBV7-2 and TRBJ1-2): GAGVSQSPSNKVTEKGKDVELRCDPISGHTALYWYRQSLGQGLEFLIYFQGNSAPDKSGLPSDRFSAERTGGSVSTLTIQRTQQEDSAVYLCASSSGTGGGTKYGYTFGSGTRLTVV.

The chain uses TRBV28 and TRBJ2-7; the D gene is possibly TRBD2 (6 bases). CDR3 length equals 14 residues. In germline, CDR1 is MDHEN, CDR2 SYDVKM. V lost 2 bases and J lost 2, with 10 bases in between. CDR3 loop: CASSLAGFPYEQYF. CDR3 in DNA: TGTGCCAGCAGTTTAGCGGGATTTCCCTACGAGCAGTACTTC. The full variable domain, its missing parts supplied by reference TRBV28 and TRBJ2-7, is DVKVTQSSRYLVKRTGEKVFLECVQDMDHENMFWYRQDPGLGLRLIYFSYDVKMKEKGDIPEGYSVSREKKERFSLILESASTNQTSMYLCASSLAGFPYEQYFGPGTRLTVT.

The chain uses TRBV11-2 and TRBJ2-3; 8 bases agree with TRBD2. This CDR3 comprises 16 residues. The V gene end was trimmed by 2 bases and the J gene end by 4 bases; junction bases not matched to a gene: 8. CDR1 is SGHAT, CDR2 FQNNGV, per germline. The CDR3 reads CASSLIAGTFADTQYF. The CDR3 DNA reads TGTGCCAGCAGCTTAATAGCGGGGACATTTGCAGATACGCAGTATTTT.

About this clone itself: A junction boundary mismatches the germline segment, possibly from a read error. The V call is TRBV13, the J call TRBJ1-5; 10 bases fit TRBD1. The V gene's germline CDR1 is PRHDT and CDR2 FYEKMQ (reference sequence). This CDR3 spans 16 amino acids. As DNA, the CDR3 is TGTGCCAGCAGCCTAGGACAGGGGGGCACCGATCAGCCCCAGCATTTT. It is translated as CASSLGQGGTDQPQHF.